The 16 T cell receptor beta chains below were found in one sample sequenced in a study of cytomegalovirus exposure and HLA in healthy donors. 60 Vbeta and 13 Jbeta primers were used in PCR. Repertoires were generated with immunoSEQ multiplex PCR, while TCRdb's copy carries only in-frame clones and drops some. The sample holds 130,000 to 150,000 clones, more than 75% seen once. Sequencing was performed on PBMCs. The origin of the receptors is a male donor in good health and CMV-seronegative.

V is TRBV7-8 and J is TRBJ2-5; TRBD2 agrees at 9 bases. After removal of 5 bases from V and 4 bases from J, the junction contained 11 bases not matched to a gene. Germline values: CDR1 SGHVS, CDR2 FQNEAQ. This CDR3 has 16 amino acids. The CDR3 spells CASSNEVSSGVETQYF. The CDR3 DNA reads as TGTGCCAGCAGCAACGAAGTGTCTAGCGGGGTAGAGACCCAGTACTTC.

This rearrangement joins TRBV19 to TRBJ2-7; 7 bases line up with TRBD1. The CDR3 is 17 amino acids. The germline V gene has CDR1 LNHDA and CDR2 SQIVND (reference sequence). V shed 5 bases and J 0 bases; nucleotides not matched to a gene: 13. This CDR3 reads CASSPGSTGVGSYEQYF. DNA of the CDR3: TGTGCCAGTAGTCCCGGGTCCACAGGGGTGGGCTCCTACGAGCAGTACTTC.

This CDR3 reads CASSPERGPSSYNSPLHF. In DNA, the CDR3 is TGCGCCAGCAGCCCCGAGCGGGGTCCTAGCTCCTATAATTCACCCCTCCACTTT. The V call is TRBV4-3, the J call TRBJ1-6, with no clear D. This CDR3 has 18 amino acids. Germline loops: CDR1 LGHNA, CDR2 YSLEER. Trimming cost V 4 bases and J 0 bases, with 16 bases left between them.

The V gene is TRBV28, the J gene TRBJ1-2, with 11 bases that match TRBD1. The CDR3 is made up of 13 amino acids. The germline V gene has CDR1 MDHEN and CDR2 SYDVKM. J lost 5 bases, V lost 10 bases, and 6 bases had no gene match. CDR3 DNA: TGTGCCACTGGGACAGGGGGGGATTATGGCTACACCTTC. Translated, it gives CATGTGGDYGYTF.

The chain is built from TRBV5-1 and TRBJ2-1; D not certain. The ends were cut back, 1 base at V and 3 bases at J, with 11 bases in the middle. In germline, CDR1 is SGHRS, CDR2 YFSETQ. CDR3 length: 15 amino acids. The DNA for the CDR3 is TGCGCCAGCAGCTTGTTTCCCCTAGGCTACAATGAGCAGTTCTTC. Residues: CASSLFPLGYNEQFF.

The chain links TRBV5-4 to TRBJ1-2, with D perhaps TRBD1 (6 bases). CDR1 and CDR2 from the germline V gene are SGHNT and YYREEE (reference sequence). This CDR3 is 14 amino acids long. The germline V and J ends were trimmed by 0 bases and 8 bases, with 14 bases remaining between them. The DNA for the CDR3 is TGTGCCAGCAGCTTGGCCGGGACAAGTCGGGGCTACACCTTC. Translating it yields CASSLAGTSRGYTF. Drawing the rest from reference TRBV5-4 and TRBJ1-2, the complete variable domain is ETGVTQSPTHLIKTRGQQVTLRCSSQSGHNTVSWYQQALGQGPQFIFQYYREEENGRGNFPPRFSGLQFPNYSSELNVNALELDDSALYLCASSLAGTSRGYTFGSGTRLTVV.

The CDR3 loop reads CAVGQTNQPQHF. Here the CDR3 DNA reads TGTGCCGTGGGACAGACCAATCAGCCCCAGCATTTT. The chain couples TRBV28 to TRBJ1-5; 7 nucleotides agree with TRBD1. Germline CDR1 MDHEN, CDR2 SYDVKM. The length of the CDR3 is 12 residues. V lost 11 bases to trimming and J lost 3 bases; unmatched junction nucleotides: 4.

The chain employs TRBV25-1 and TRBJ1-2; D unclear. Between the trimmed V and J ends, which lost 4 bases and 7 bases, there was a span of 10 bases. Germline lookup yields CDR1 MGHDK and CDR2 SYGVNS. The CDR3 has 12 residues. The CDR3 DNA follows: TGTGCCAGCAGTGGGAGCGTTGGTGGCTACACCTTC. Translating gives CASSGSVGGYTF.

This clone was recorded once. In nucleotides, the CDR3 is TGTGCCAGCAGTGGTGTAGGACAGGGCTTATACGAGCAGTACTTC. Translation gives CASSGVGQGLYEQYF. The V and J genes are TRBV2 and TRBJ2-7; 8 bases map to TRBD1. Germline trimming cut 4 bases from V and 4 bases from J; bases unmatched to any gene: 9. There are 15 residues in the CDR3. Germline CDR1 reads SNHLY; CDR2 reads FYNNEI.

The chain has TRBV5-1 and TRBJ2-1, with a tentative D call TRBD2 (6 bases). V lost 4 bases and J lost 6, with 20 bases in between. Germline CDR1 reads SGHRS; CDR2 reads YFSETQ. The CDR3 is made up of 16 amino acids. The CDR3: CASSPGTGERANEQFF. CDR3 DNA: TGCGCCAGCAGCCCCGGGACTGGAGAGAGGGCCAATGAGCAGTTCTTC.

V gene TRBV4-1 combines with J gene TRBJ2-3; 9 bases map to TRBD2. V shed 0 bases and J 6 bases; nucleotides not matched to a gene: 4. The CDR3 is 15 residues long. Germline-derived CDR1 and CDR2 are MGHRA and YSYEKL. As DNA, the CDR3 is TGCGCCAGCAGCCAAGATCGCGGGGGGGCGGATACGCAGTATTTT. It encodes CASSQDRGGADTQYF.

CDR3 loop: CASSLEAGYEQYF. The CDR3 DNA follows: TGTGCCAGCAGCTTAGAGGCGGGATACGAGCAGTACTTC. V is TRBV7-8 and J is TRBJ2-7; a weak D match, TRBD2 (6 bases). Trimming took 1 base from V and 4 from J, leaving 8 bases between them. CDR1 and CDR2 from the germline V gene are SGHVS and FQNEAQ. The length of the CDR3 is 13 residues. The full variable domain, its missing parts supplied by reference TRBV7-8 and TRBJ2-7, is GAGVSQSPRYKVAKRGQDVALRCDPISGHVSLFWYQQALGQGPEFLTYFQNEAQLDKSGLPSDRFFAERPEGSVSTLKIQRTQQEDSAVYLCASSLEAGYEQYFGPGTRLTVT.

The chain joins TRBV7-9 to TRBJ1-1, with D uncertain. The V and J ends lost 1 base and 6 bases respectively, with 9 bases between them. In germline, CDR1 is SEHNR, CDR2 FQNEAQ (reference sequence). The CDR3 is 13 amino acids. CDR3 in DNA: TGTGCCAGCAGCTTAGGCGAGGTGGCTGAAGCTTTCTTT. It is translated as CASSLGEVAEAFF.

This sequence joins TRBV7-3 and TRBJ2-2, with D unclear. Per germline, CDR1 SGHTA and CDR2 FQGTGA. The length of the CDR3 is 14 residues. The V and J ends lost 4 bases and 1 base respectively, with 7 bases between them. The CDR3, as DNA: TGTGCCAGCAGCTCGACAAGGAACACCGGGGAGCTGTTTTTT. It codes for CASSSTRNTGELFF.

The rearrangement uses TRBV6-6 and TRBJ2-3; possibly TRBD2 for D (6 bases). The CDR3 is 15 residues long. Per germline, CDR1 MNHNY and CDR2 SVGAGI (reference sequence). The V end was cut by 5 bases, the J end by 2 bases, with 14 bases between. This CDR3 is CASSPEADYTDTQYF. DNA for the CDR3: TGTGCCAGCAGTCCTGAAGCGGACTACACAGATACGCAGTATTTT.

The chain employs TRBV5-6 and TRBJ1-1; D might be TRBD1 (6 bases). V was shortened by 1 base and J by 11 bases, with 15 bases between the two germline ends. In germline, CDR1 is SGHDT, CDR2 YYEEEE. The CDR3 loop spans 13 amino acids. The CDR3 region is CASSLTGSGGAFF. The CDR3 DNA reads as TGTGCCAGCAGCTTGACGGGGAGTGGGGGCGCTTTCTTT.